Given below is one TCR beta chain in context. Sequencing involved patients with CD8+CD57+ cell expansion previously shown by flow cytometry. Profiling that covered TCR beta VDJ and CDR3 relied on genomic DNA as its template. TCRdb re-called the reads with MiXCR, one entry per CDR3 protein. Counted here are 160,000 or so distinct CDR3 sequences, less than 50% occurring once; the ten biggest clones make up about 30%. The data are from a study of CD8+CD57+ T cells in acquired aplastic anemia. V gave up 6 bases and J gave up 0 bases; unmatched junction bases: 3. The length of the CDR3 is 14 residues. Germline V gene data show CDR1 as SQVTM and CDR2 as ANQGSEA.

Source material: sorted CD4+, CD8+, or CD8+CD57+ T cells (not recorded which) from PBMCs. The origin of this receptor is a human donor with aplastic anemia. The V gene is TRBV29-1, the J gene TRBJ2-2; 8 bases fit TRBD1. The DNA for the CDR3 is TGCAGCGTCCCGGGACAGGCGAACACCGGGGAGCTGTTTTTT. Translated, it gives CSVPGQANTGELFF.